This T cell receptor (beta chain) was obtained from a study of CD8 T cells in ankylosing spondylitis (dated by TCRdb to 2016 to 2017). Background on the whole study: T cell receptor beta repertoires were profiled in healthy donors and ankylosing spondylitis patients so that disease-linked TCR variants could be found. The full study cohort comprised some 27 ankylosing spondylitis patients and roughly 100 healthy donors. Peripheral blood was sampled, and synovial fluid was additionally collected from ankylosing spondylitis patients.

A distance of 19 bases separates the germline ends of V and J, which lose 4 bases and 6 bases respectively. The CDR3 runs 14 residues from the cysteine to the phenylalanine. Only the CDR3 DNA stays, 42 bases, in frame from base 1. The germline V gene (reference sequence) provides CDR1 DFQATT and CDR2 SNEGSKA. The data were produced on an Illumina HiSeq 2500. TCR beta libraries were prepared by quantitative 5'-RACE with molecular barcodes. In the original analysis: Disease-linked TCR variants were identified with a new computational method built on a probabilistic model of VDJ rearrangement. TCRdb reworked the public reads: Q25 trimming with fastp, MiXCR clone assembly, productive beta chains retained. Each CDR3 protein gets just one entry, which takes the most common genes and DNA from the rows behind it. These V and J calls are TCRdb output, not the study's own analysis. This sample holds about 240,000 distinct CDR3 sequences; over 7% were observed only once. The ten largest clones add up to 4% to 5.5% of the sample.

This clonotype was picked up a small number of times. Its antigen specificity is not known. A much more abundant neighbour one base away suggests this may be a read error. Overall study results and their limits: Some motif variants were previously reported in synovial fluid and blood of reactive arthritis patients, suggesting common disease-initiation mechanisms. The disease-linked clones had a CD8+ phenotype and were found at relatively low frequencies in peripheral blood. A TCR beta motif made up of fewer than 10 highly homologous amino acid variants appeared to be characteristic of blood from ankylosing spondylitis patients. The disease-linked clones were reported as significantly enriched in matched synovial fluid samples from ankylosing spondylitis patients.

The specimen was blood, either unsorted or a sorted T cell fraction (not recorded which). The rearranged chain carries TRBV20-1 and TRBJ2-7, with a weak D call of TRBD2 (5 bases match). The receptor's source is a female donor with ankylosing spondylitis or in good health (not recorded which). The CDR3 has the sequence CSATEWEWTSEQYF. The bases read TGCAGTGCTACCGAGTGGGAGTGGACTTCCGAGCAGTACTTC.